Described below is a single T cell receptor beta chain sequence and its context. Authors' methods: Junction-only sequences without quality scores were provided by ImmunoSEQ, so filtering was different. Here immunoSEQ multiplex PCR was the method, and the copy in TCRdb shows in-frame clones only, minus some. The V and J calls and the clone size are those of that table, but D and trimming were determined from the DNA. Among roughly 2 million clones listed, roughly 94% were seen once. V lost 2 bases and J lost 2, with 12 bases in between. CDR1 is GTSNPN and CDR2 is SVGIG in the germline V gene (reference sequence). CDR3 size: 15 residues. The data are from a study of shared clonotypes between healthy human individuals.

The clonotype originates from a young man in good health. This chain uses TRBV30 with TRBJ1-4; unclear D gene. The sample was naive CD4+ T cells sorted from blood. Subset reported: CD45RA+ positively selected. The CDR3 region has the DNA TGTGCCTGGAGTATGAGGCAGGCCACTAATGAAAAACTGTTTTTT. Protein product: CAWSMRQATNEKLFF.